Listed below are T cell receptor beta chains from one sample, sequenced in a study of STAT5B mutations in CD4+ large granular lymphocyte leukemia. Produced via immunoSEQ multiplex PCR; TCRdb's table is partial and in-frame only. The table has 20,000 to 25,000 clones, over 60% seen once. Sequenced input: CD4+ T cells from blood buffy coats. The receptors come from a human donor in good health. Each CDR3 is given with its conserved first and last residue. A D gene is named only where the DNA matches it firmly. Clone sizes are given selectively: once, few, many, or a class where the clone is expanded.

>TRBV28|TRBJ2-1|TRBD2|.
TGTGCCAGCAGATCCGCTAGCGGGAGGGTTGGTGAGCAGTTCTTC
CASRSASGRVGEQFF
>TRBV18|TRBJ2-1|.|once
TGTGCCAGCTCACCGCCTATAGCGGTTCATTACAATGAGCAGTTCTTC
CASSPPIAVHYNEQFF
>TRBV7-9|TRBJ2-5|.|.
TGTGCCAGCAGCTCGAGGGATCAAGAGACCCAGTACTTC
CASSSRDQETQYF
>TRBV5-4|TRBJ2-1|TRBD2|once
TGTGCCAGCAGCCGACGCGGACTAGCGGGAGGGCCCTACAATGAGCAGTTCTTC
CASSRRGLAGGPYNEQFF
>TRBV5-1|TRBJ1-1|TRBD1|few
TGCGCCAGCAGGACAGGGCTGTATGGGAACACTGAAGCTTTCTTT
CASRTGLYGNTEAFF
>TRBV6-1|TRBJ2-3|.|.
TGTGCCAGCACCTCTTCGGGGAGCACAGATACGCAGTATTTT
CASTSSGSTDTQYF
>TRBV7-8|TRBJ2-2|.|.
TGTGCCAGCAGCTTAGGGCAACGAGGTTCGGGCGGGGAGCTGTTTTTT
CASSLGQRGSGGELFF
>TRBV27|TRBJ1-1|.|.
TGTGCCAGCAGTTTACTCGGGAACACTGAAGCTTTCTTT
CASSLLGNTEAFF
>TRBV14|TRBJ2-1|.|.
TGTGCCAGCAGTCTGTGGCTAGCGACTGATGAGCAGTTCTTC
CASSLWLATDEQFF
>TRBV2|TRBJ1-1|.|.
TGTGCCAGCAGCGATGGGAGGACTGAAGCTTTCTTT
CASSDGRTEAFF
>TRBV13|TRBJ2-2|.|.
TGTGCCAGCGGCATCAACAGGTACACCGGGGAGCTGTTTTTT
CASGINRYTGELFF
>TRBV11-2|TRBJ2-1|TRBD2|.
TGTGCCAGCAAAGCCCTCCCTAGCGGGAGCAATGAGCAGTTCTTC
CASKALPSGSNEQFF
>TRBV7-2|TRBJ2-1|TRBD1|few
TGTGCCAGCAGCTTAAGGGTGGGGACAGGACACAATGAGCAGTTCTTC
CASSLRVGTGHNEQFF
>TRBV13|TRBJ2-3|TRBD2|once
TGTGCCAGCAGCTTATGGCGGGAGGGGACAGATACGCAGTATTTT
CASSLWREGTDTQYF
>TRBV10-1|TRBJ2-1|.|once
TGCGCCAGCAGTGAATCCGGGGGTTCCTACAATGAGCAGTTCTTC
CASSESGGSYNEQFF
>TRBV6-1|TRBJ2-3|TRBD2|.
TGTGCCAGCAGTGAAGGAGGACTAGCGGAAAATACAGATACGCAGTATTTT
CASSEGGLAENTDTQYF
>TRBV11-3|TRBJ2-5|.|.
TGTGCCAGCAGCTCAGGGGCTTGGGGAGAGACCCAGTACTTC
CASSSGAWGETQYF
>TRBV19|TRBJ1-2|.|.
TGTGCCAGTAGTATAAGGGGATCGTATGGCTACACCTTC
CASSIRGSYGYTF
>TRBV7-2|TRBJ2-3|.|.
TGTGCCAGCCTTGCACAGTGGACAGATACGCAGTATTTT
CASLAQWTDTQYF
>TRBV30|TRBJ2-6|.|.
TGTGCCTGGAGTGTAGAACGGTCTGGGGCCAACGTCCTGACTTTC
CAWSVERSGANVLTF
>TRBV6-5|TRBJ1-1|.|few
TGTGCCAGCAGTTACTCGAAAGGGATCAGCACTGAAGCTTTCTTT
CASSYSKGISTEAFF
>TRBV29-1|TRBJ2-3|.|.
TGCAGCGTTGGGCTGTTGAGCACAGCAAGCACAGATACGCAGTATTTT
CSVGLLSTASTDTQYF
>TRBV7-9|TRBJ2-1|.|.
TGTGCCAGCAGCTTGGGAATTGGGCAGGCCTCCTACAATGAGCAGTTCTTC
CASSLGIGQASYNEQFF
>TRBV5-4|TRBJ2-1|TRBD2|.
TGTGCCAGCAGCTTAGGCGGGAGCTCCTACAATGAGCAGTTCTTC
CASSLGGSSYNEQFF
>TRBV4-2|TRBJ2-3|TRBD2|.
TGTGCCAGCAGCCAAGATCAAGTCCGGGAGGCTCCAGATACGCAGTATTTT
CASSQDQVREAPDTQYF
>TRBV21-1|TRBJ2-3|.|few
TGTGCCAGCAGCAAAGGTGCTAGCGGGAGGACAGATACGCAGTATTTT
CASSKGASGRTDTQYF
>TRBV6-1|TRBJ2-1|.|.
TGTGCCAGCAGTGTTCAGGGCTACAATGAGCAGTTCTTC
CASSVQGYNEQFF
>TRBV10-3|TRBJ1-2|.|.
TGTGCCACGAGAGTTTCCAGGGATCTCGGGATTGATGGCTACACCTTC
CATRVSRDLGIDGYTF